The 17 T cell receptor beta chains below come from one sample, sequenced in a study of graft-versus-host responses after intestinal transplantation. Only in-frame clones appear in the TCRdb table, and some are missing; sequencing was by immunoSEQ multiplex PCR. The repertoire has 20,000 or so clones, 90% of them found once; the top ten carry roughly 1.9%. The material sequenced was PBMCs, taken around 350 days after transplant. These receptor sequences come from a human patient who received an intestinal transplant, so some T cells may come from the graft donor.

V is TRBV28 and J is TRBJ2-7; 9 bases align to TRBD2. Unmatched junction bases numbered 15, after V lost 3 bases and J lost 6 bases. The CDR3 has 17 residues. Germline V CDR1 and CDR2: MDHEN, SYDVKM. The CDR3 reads CASSLGPLGREGPEQYF. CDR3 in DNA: TGTGCCAGCAGTTTGGGCCCCTTGGGGCGGGAGGGCCCCGAGCAGTACTTC.

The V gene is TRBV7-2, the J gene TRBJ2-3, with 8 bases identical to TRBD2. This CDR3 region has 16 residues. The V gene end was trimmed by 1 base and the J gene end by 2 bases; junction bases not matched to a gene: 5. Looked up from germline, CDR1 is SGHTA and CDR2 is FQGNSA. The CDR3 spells CASSLGGLASTDTQYF. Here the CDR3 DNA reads TGTGCCAGCAGCTTAGGAGGACTAGCTTCCACAGATACGCAGTATTTT. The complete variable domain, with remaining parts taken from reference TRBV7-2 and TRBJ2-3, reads GAGVSQSPSNKVTEKGKDVELRCDPISGHTALYWYRQSLGQGLEFLIYFQGNSAPDKSGLPSDRFSAERTGGSVSTLTIQRTQQEDSAVYLCASSLGGLASTDTQYFGPGTRLTVL.

The CDR3 bases are TGTGCCAGCAGTCCCACCGGTCCCTACGAGCAGTACTTC. Translating it yields CASSPTGPYEQYF. This chain joins TRBV28 and TRBJ2-7; D not resolved. Germline V CDR1 and CDR2: MDHEN, SYDVKM. CDR3 length: 13 amino acids. Trimming removed 5 bases from V and 2 bases from J, with 10 bases in between.

The CDR3 sequence: CASSVVPNEKLFF. CDR3 nucleotides: TGTGCCAGCAGCGTAGTACCGAATGAAAAACTGTTTTTT. The chain couples TRBV9 to TRBJ1-4; no definite D call. The V gene's germline CDR1 is SGDLS and CDR2 YYNGEE. CDR3 length equals 13 residues. Deletions cut 0 bases from V and 5 bases from J, with 5 bases between.

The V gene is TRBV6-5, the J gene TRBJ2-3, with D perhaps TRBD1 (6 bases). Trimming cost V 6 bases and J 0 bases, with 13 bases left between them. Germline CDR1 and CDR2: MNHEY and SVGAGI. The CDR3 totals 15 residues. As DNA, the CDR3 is TGTGCCAGCAGGCTCGGGACACATAGCACAGATACGCAGTATTTT. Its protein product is CASRLGTHSTDTQYF.

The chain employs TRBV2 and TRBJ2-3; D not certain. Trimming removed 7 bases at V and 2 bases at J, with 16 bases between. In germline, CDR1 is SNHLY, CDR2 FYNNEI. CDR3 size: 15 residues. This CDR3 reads CASTALSSPTDTQYF. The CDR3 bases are TGTGCCAGCACCGCCCTTAGTTCCCCCACAGATACGCAGTATTTT. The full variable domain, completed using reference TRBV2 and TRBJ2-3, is EPEVTQTPSHQVTQMGQEVILRCVPISNHLYFYWYRQILGQKVEFLVSFYNNEISEKSEIFDDQFSVERPDGSNFTLKIRSTKLEDSAMYFCASTALSSPTDTQYFGPGTRLTVL.

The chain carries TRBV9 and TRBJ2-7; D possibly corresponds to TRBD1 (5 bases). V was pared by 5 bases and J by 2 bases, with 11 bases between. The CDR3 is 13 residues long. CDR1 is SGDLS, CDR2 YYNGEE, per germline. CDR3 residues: CASRAGSTYEQYF. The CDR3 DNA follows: TGTGCCAGCAGGGCAGGGTCAACCTACGAGCAGTACTTC. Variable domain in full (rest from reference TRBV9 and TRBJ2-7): DSGVTQTPKHLITATGQRVTLRCSPRSGDLSVYWYQQSLDQGLQFLIQYYNGEERAKGNILERFSAQQFPDLHSELNLSSLELGDSALYFCASRAGSTYEQYFGPGTRLTVT.

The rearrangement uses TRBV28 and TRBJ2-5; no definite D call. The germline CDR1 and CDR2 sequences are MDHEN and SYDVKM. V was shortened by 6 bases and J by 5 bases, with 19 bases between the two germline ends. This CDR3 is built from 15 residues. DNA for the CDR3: TGTGCCAGCAGCCCTTCCAGTCCGGAGTTGGAGACCCAGTACTTC. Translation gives CASSPSSPELETQYF.

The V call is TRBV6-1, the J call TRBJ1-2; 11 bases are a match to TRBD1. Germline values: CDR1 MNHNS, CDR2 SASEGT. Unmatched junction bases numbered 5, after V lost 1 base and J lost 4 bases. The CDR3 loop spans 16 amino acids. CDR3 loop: CASSEGIGTGGYGYTF. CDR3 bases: TGTGCCAGCAGTGAAGGAATAGGGACAGGGGGCTATGGCTACACCTTC.

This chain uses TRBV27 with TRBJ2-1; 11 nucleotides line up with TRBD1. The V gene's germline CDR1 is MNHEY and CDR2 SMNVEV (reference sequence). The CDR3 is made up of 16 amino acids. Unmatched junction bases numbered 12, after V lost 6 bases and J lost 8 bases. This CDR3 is CASRRDRGRLSDEQFF. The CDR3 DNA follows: TGTGCCAGCAGGCGGGACAGGGGGAGATTAAGCGATGAGCAGTTCTTC.

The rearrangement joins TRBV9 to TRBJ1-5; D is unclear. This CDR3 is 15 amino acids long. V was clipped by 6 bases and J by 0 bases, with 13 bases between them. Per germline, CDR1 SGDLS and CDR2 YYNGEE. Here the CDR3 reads CASTPGPYSNQPQHF. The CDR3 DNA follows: TGTGCCAGCACCCCTGGGCCGTATAGCAATCAGCCCCAGCATTTT.

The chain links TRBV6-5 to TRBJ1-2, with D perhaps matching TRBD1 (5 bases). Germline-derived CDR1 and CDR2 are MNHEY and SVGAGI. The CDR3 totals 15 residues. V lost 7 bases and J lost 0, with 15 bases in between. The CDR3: CASTAGIVANYGYTF. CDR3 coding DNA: TGTGCCAGCACCGCAGGGATTGTGGCTAACTATGGCTACACCTTC.

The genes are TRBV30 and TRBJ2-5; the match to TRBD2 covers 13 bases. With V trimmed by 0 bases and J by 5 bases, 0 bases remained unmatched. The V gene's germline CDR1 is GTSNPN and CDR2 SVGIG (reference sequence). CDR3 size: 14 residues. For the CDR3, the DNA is TGTGCCTGGAGTGTGGGACTAGCGGGGGAGACCCAGTACTTC. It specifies CAWSVGLAGETQYF.

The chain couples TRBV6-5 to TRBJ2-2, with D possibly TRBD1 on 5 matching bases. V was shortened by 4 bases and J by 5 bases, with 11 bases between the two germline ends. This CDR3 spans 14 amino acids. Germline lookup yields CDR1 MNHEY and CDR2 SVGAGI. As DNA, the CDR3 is TGTGCCAGCAGTTTTGAAGGGGTGACCGGGGAGCTGTTTTTT. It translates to CASSFEGVTGELFF.

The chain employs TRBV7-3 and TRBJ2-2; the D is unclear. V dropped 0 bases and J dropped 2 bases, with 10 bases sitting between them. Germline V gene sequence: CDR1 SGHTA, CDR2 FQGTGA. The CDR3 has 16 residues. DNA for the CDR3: TGTGCCAGCAGCTTAACTCGCGCCTCCAACACCGGGGAGCTGTTTTTT. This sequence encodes CASSLTRASNTGELFF. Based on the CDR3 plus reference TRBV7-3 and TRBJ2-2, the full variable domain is GAGVSQTPSNKVTEKGKYVELRCDPISGHTALYWYRQSLGQGPEFLIYFQGTGAADDSGLPNDRFFAVRPEGSVSTLKIQRTERGDSAVYLCASSLTRASNTGELFFGEGSRLTVL.

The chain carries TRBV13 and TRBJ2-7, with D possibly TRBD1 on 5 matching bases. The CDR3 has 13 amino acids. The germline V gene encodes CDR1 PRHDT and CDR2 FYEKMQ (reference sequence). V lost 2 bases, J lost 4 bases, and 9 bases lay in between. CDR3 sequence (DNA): TGTGCCAGCAGCTTAACAGGAGCTTACGAGCAGTACTTC. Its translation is CASSLTGAYEQYF.

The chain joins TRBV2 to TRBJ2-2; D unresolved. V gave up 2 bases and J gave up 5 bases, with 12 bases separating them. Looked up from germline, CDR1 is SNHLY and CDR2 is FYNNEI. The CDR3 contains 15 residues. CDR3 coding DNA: TGTGCCAGCAGTGAACCGATTGGTATTACCGGGGAGCTGTTTTTT. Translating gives CASSEPIGITGELFF.